The rows below give T cell receptor beta chains drawn from one sample of a study of T cell responses to AZD1222 COVID-19 vaccine. Sequencing used immunoSEQ multiplex PCR; TCRdb keeps in-frame clones, though not all of them. Of around 89,000 clones in the sample, approximately 91% were seen once. Material: peripheral blood, obtained on day 0 of AZD1222 vaccination. Receptors were obtained from an adult in good health. The CDR3 runs from the conserved cysteine through the conserved F or W. The D gene is left open where the match is weak. Rows give clone size only sometimes, using once, few, many, or a class for an expanded clone.

D gene,V gene,J gene,clone size,CDR3 DNA,CDR3 protein
.,TRBV18,TRBJ1-3,.,TGTGCCAGCTCACCCGACTCTGGAAACACCATATATTTT,CASSPDSGNTIYF
.,TRBV5-4,TRBJ2-3,.,TGTGCCAGCAGCCCCCTGCCCCCTACGCAGTATTTT,CASSPLPPTQYF
.,TRBV5-6,TRBJ2-2,few,TGTGCCAGCAGCTTGTACAGGGAGGGCACCGGGGAGCTGTTTTTT,CASSLYREGTGELFF
.,TRBV4-1,TRBJ1-3,.,TGCGCCAGCAGCCTCCCGGGTAGTGAGCGTGGAAACACCATATATTTT,CASSLPGSERGNTIYF
.,TRBV7-9,TRBJ1-2,.,TGTGCCAGCAGCTTAAACGGCCTTGGCTACACCTTC,CASSLNGLGYTF
TRBD1,TRBV28,TRBJ1-2,.,TGTGCCAGCAGTACGCCCGCGGGACAGGGGGCGATCGGGGGCTACACCTTC,CASSTPAGQGAIGGYTF
.,TRBV30,TRBJ1-5,.,TGTGCCTGGAGTACGGGCCGAGGTAATCAGCCCCAGCATTTT,CAWSTGRGNQPQHF
.,TRBV4-1,TRBJ1-4,once,TGCGCCAGCAGCCAACAGGGGTTTGGTGAAAAACTGTTTTTT,CASSQQGFGEKLFF
.,TRBV3-1/TRBV3-2,TRBJ1-1,.,TGTGCCAGCAGCCAATCAGGGACCCCTGAAGCTTTCTTT,CASSQSGTPEAFF
.,TRBV6-2/TRBV6-3,TRBJ2-1,.,TGTGCCAGCAGTTCCAAAGCTAGCTCCTACAATGAGCAGTTCTTC,CASSSKASSYNEQFF
.,TRBV27,TRBJ1-1,once,TGTGCCAGCAGCCCGAGGGTTTGGGACAACTTATCTGAAGCTTTCTTT,CASSPRVWDNLSEAFF
.,TRBV19,TRBJ2-5,.,TGTGCCAGTAGTACCCCCCAGCTAGCACGAGAGACCCAGTACTTC,CASSTPQLARETQYF
.,TRBV2,TRBJ2-3,.,TGTGCCAGCAGTGATTTTACAGGGTACCATTACACAGATACGCAGTATTTT,CASSDFTGYHYTDTQYF
TRBD1,TRBV11-2,TRBJ2-5,.,TGTGCCAGCAGCCCCCGGACAGGGGAGACCCAGTACTTC,CASSPRTGETQYF
.,TRBV7-2,TRBJ1-5,.,TGTGCCAGCAGCTTAGCCGGCCATGATAGCAATCAGCCCCAGCATTTT,CASSLAGHDSNQPQHF
.,TRBV2,TRBJ1-4,once,TGTGCCAGCAGTGAGGACAGAGCTGCAACTAATGAAAAACTGTTTTTT,CASSEDRAATNEKLFF
.,TRBV6-2/TRBV6-3,TRBJ1-6,.,TGTGCCAGCAGTTCCATGGGGGAATCACCCCTCCACTTT,CASSSMGESPLHF
TRBD1,TRBV19,TRBJ2-7,.,TGTGCCAGTAGTATAACCCCGGGACAGGGTTTATACGAGCAGTACTTC,CASSITPGQGLYEQYF
.,TRBV10-3,TRBJ1-5,.,TGTGCCATCAGTGAGTCGGGCAGGGGAAGCAATCAGCCCCAGCATTTT,CAISESGRGSNQPQHF
.,TRBV5-4,TRBJ2-7,.,TGTGCCAGCAGCTTGAGAGATACCTACGAGCAGTACTTC,CASSLRDTYEQYF
.,TRBV19,TRBJ1-3,.,TGTGCCAGTAGTATAGCAGGAGGGGACTCTGGAAACACCATATATTTT,CASSIAGGDSGNTIYF
TRBD1,TRBV7-9,TRBJ1-4,once,TGTGCCAGCAGTGCGGGGACAGGGTCTAATGAAAAACTGTTTTTT,CASSAGTGSNEKLFF
.,TRBV2,TRBJ1-5,once,TGTGCCAGCAGTGCAGGGAGTCGTCAGCCCCAGCATTTT,CASSAGSRQPQHF
TRBD1,TRBV5-6,TRBJ1-1,.,TGTGCCAGCAGCCGGAGCGGACAGGGACTTCCGGATGAAGCTTTCTTT,CASSRSGQGLPDEAFF